The 18 T cell receptor beta chains presented below share a single source sample, sequenced in a study of T cells expressing NK-cell markers. Reprocessing the 5' RACE reads, TCRdb reports a single entry for every CDR3 protein and omits DNA. In total, the table holds some 300,000 distinct CDR3 sequences. Sequenced: blood T cells: a sorted CD56 or NKG2C T cell subset, CD4+ or CD8+ T cells, or bulk PBMC T cells (not recorded which). The receptors come from a man aged 18 to 29 in good health.

This chain uses TRBV7-2 with TRBJ2-1; there is no DNA to check the TCRdb D call of TRBD1. Germline V CDR1 and CDR2: SGHTA, FQGNSA. CDR3 size: 14 residues. CDR3 amino acids: CASSPRGFRNEQFF. The full variable domain, in which reference TRBV7-2 and TRBJ2-1 provide the parts outside the CDR3, is GAGVSQSPSNKVTEKGKDVELRCDPISGHTALYWYRQSLGQGLEFLIYFQGNSAPDKSGLPSDRFSAERTGGSVSTLTIQRTQQEDSAVYLCASSPRGFRNEQFFGPGTRLTVL.

The rearrangement uses TRBV7-9 and TRBJ1-2. Per the germline V gene, CDR1 is SEHNR and CDR2 is FQNEAQ (reference sequence). This CDR3 comprises 11 residues. The CDR3 reads CASSSSEGYTF.

The V and J genes are TRBV12-3 or TRBV12-4 and TRBJ1-2; absent DNA, TCRdb's TRBD1 call cannot be checked. The CDR3 is 13 amino acids. The CDR3 is CASSWGQAYGYTF.

The rearrangement uses TRBV7-6 and TRBJ2-7; there is no DNA to check the TCRdb D call of TRBD2. From germline, CDR1 is SGHVS and CDR2 FNYEAQ. The CDR3 length is 13 residues. The CDR3 sequence is CASSLAGLNEQYF.

This chain connects TRBV5-1 to TRBJ2-1; the TRBD1 assignment by TCRdb is unverifiable without DNA. Germline V gene sequence: CDR1 SGHRS, CDR2 YFSETQ. The CDR3 runs to 14 residues. The CDR3 loop reads CASSLASWGDEQFF.

The chain uses TRBV20-1 and TRBJ2-2; TCRdb outputs TRBD2, but without DNA this stays unchecked. The CDR3 is 14 amino acids. Germline V lookup: CDR1 DFQATT, CDR2 SNEGSKA (reference sequence). The chain's CDR3 is CSAIAGGSTGELFF.

The genes are TRBV24-1 and TRBJ2-3; TCRdb indicates TRBD2, and absent DNA this call remains unverified. The CDR3 consists of 18 residues. Germline V gives CDR1 KGHDR, CDR2 SFDVKD. CDR3 sequence: CATSDPAVSGRHTDTQYF.

The rearrangement links TRBV5-4 to TRBJ1-2. Germline V gene data show CDR1 as SGHNT and CDR2 as YYREEE (reference sequence). This CDR3 has 15 residues. This CDR3 reads CASSLVGRTTYGYTF.

The chain is built from TRBV30 and TRBJ1-5. The CDR3 loop spans 14 amino acids. Germline lookup yields CDR1 GTSNPN and CDR2 SVGIG (reference sequence). CDR3 sequence reads: CAWSVDRQRTPQHF.

This sequence joins TRBV28 and TRBJ2-7; checking the TCRdb D call of TRBD2 is not possible without DNA. This CDR3 has 16 amino acids. Germline V gene sequence: CDR1 MDHEN, CDR2 SYDVKM. CDR3: CASSYQQGLAAYEQYF.

The CDR3 is CASRYGGQPQHF. The V gene is TRBV2, the J gene TRBJ1-5. Germline V gene sequence: CDR1 SNHLY, CDR2 FYNNEI. There are 12 residues in the CDR3.

The chain has TRBV27 and TRBJ2-1; lacking DNA, the TRBD2 call made by TCRdb goes unchecked. The CDR3 is 15 amino acids. CDR1 and CDR2 from the germline V gene are MNHEY and SMNVEV (reference sequence). CDR3 loop: CASSRELAGSWRQFF.

The V call is TRBV7-2, the J call TRBJ2-2. The CDR3 totals 11 residues. CDR1 is SGHTA and CDR2 is FQGNSA in the germline V gene. The CDR3 here is CASQLTGELFF.

The V and J genes are TRBV18 and TRBJ2-3; TCRdb designates TRBD2, a call that cannot be tested without DNA. CDR3 size: 15 residues. Germline V lookup: CDR1 KGHSH, CDR2 LQKENI. CDR3 sequence: CASSPPSGRIDTQYF.

This chain connects TRBV12-3 or TRBV12-4 to TRBJ2-3; the TRBD2 assignment by TCRdb is unverifiable without DNA. This CDR3 contains 15 residues. The CDR3: CASSSRGRSTDTQYF.

This chain links TRBV20-1 with TRBJ2-1; TCRdb gives TRBD1 as the D gene, but with no DNA this cannot be confirmed. The CDR3 length is 16 residues. Per germline, CDR1 DFQATT and CDR2 SNEGSKA (reference sequence). This CDR3 is CSAYQTGAGNYNEQFF.

This chain uses TRBV4-3 with TRBJ2-1; with no DNA, the TCRdb D assignment of TRBD2 cannot be verified. This CDR3 is built from 15 residues. Germline V gives CDR1 LGHNA, CDR2 YSLEER. CDR3 in amino acids: CASSQDSGAYNEQFF.

The chain is built from TRBV9 and TRBJ2-5; lacking DNA, the TRBD2 call made by TCRdb goes unchecked. This CDR3 contains 16 residues. Per germline, CDR1 SGDLS and CDR2 YYNGEE. CDR3 amino acids: CASSPTSGRAGETQYF. The complete variable domain, with remaining parts taken from reference TRBV9 and TRBJ2-5, reads DSGVTQTPKHLITATGQRVTLRCSPRSGDLSVYWYQQSLDQGLQFLIQYYNGEERAKGNILERFSAQQFPDLHSELNLSSLELGDSALYFCASSPTSGRAGETQYFGPGTRLLVL.